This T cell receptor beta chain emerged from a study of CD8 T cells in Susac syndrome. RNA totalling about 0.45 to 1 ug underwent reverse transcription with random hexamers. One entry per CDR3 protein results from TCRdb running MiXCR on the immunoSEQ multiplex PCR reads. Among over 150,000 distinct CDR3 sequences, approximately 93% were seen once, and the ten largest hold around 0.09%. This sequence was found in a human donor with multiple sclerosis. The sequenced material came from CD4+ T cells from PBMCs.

CDR3 region: CASSADRAWLENIQYF. The CDR3 DNA reads as TGTGCCAGCAGCGCCGACAGGGCCTGGTTGGAAAACATTCAGTACTTC. This rearrangement joins TRBV5-6 to TRBJ2-4; 7 bases match TRBD1. With V trimmed by 4 bases and J by 5 bases, 12 bases remained unmatched. CDR3 size: 16 residues. Per the germline V gene, CDR1 is SGHDT and CDR2 is YYEEEE.